These T cell receptor beta chains were read from a single sample in a study of T cell repertoires in cytomegalovirus infection. TCRdb re-derived calls from the reads in MiXCR, one entry per CDR3 protein. This table holds around 340,000 distinct CDR3 sequences, approximately 32% found once. Their antigen targets remain unknown. Source: cultured PBMCs, taken from culture after CMV antigen stimulation. The receptors were gathered from a human donor in good health (CMV status not recorded). Some clones in this sample may be carry-over from other donors' samples. Each CDR3 is given with its conserved first and last residue. Fields, in order: clone size, CDR3 length, D gene, J gene, V gene, CDR3 protein, CDR3 DNA. A D gene is named only where the DNA matches it firmly. Clone size is given for some rows only: seen once, a few or many times, or a class if the clone is expanded.

>few|14|TRBD2|TRBJ2-2|TRBV7-2
CASSLIAGDGELFF
TGTGCCAGCAGTCTAATAGCGGGAGATGGGGAGCTGTTTTTT
>few|13|TRBD2|TRBJ2-7|TRBV20-1
CSARGDYSSEQYF
TGCAGTGCTAGAGGGGACTACTCCTCCGAGCAGTACTTC
>-|13|-|TRBJ1-1|TRBV14
CASSQEGGTEAFF
TGTGCCAGCAGCCAAGAGGGGGGGACTGAAGCTTTCTTT
>few|17|-|TRBJ2-1|TRBV19
CASTPGGKRQGNDEQFF
TGTGCCAGTACCCCAGGGGGGAAGAGGCAGGGGAACGATGAGCAGTTCTTC
>-|14|-|TRBJ2-1|TRBV11-2
CASSLESQGSGQFF
TGTGCCAGCAGCTTAGAAAGCCAGGGGTCTGGGCAGTTCTTC
>-|14|-|TRBJ2-5|TRBV11-2
CASSYQRGSGTQYF
TGTGCCAGCAGCTACCAACGGGGCTCGGGGACCCAGTACTTC
>-|14|-|TRBJ1-1|TRBV18
CASSLGNLNTEAFF
TGTGCCAGCTCACTAGGAAATTTAAACACTGAAGCTTTCTTT
>-|16|TRBD1|TRBJ2-1|TRBV6-5
CASSPWRQGANNEQFF
TGTGCCAGCAGTCCCTGGAGGCAGGGGGCGAACAATGAGCAGTTCTTC
>many|14|-|TRBJ1-1|TRBV7-8
CASSLAGVGTEAFF
TGTGCCAGCAGCTTAGCAGGGGTTGGCACTGAAGCTTTCTTT
>few|14|-|TRBJ1-5|TRBV6-1
CASGDFRSNQPQHF
TGTGCCAGCGGCGATTTTCGGAGCAATCAGCCCCAGCATTTT
>-|15|TRBD1|TRBJ2-1|TRBV12-3/TRBV12-4
CASRHRGSSYNEQFF
TGTGCCAGCAGGCACAGGGGTAGCTCCTACAATGAGCAGTTCTTC
>-|15|-|TRBJ2-1|TRBV7-9
CASSSESTIVNEQFF
TGTGCCAGCAGTAGTGAATCGACAATAGTAAATGAGCAGTTCTTC
>-|18|-|TRBJ2-3|TRBV24-1
CATSASVTSGRVTDTQYF
TGTGCCACCAGTGCTAGCGTCACAAGTGGCAGGGTAACAGATACGCAGTATTTT
>-|15|-|TRBJ1-1|TRBV20-1
CSASKTRVVNTEAFF
TGCAGTGCTTCAAAGACCAGGGTTGTAAACACTGAAGCTTTCTTT
>many|16|-|TRBJ2-7|TRBV6-5
CASSYSKRTASYEQYF
TGTGCCAGCAGTTACTCGAAACGGACAGCCTCCTACGAGCAGTACTTC
>-|13|-|TRBJ2-1|TRBV6-1
CASMTEVGNEQFF
TGTGCCAGCATGACAGAAGTCGGCAATGAGCAGTTCTTC
>many|16|TRBD2|TRBJ2-1|TRBV12-3/TRBV12-4
CASSLAPYGRANEQFF
TGTGCCAGCAGTTTAGCCCCTTACGGGAGGGCCAATGAGCAGTTCTTC
>-|11|-|TRBJ1-1|TRBV6-5
CASSYGIQAFF
TGTGCCAGCAGTTACGGGATCCAAGCTTTCTTT
>-|15|-|TRBJ1-5|TRBV7-2
CASSFDGKPNQPQHF
TGTGCCAGCAGCTTTGACGGCAAGCCCAATCAGCCCCAGCATTTT
>-|16|-|TRBJ1-5|TRBV7-6
CASSLNGQGGNQPQHF
TGTGCCAGCAGCTTAAACGGGCAGGGAGGCAATCAGCCCCAGCATTTT
>-|17|TRBD2|TRBJ2-1|TRBV10-3
CAISPGTSGSSYNEQFF
TGTGCCATCAGTCCCGGGACTAGCGGCAGCTCCTACAATGAGCAGTTCTTC
>many|13|-|TRBJ1-1|TRBV11-2
CASSFWGGTEAFF
TGTGCCAGCAGCTTTTGGGGAGGCACTGAAGCTTTCTTT
>-|16|TRBD1|TRBJ2-5|TRBV7-3
CASSLSGTGPSETQYF
TGTGCCAGCAGCTTGTCCGGGACAGGCCCCTCCGAGACCCAGTACTTC
>few|14|TRBD1|TRBJ1-1|TRBV27
CASRLRDRGPEAFF
TGTGCCAGCAGGCTAAGGGACAGGGGGCCTGAAGCTTTCTTT
>-|12|-|TRBJ1-1|TRBV6-1
CASSQMGTEAFF
TGTGCCAGCAGCCAAATGGGGACTGAAGCTTTCTTT